Included here is one TCR beta chain sequence, with context. The specificity of this receptor is unknown. No much larger clone is present one base from it, and per-base qualities are unavailable. The data were obtained in a study of OX40 agonist ivuxolimab in advanced cancers. Regarding the complete study: Ivuxolimab, which targeted the costimulatory receptor OX40 (CD134), was an agonistic, fully human IgG2 monoclonal antibody. The point of sequencing TCRbeta in the periphery was to test whether ivuxolimab changed TCR sequence diversity and drove clonal T-cell expansion. Partial responses occurred in three dose-escalation patients, of whom one had hepatocellular carcinoma and two had cutaneous melanoma. In the dose-escalation cohort, approximately 82% of patients were male, and the mean age was roughly 60 years with a range of 23 to 79. Intravenous ivuxolimab was administered to patients every 2 weeks at six dose levels: 0.01, 0.1, 0.3, 1.5, 3 and 10 mg/kg. The monotherapy dose-escalation portion (N = 52 patients) of the phase I ivuxolimab trial is reported in the paper. Prior anti-PD-1, anti-PD-L1 or anti-CTLA-4 therapy was permitted, and 40% of dose-escalation patients had received checkpoint inhibitors. Among the roughly 50 dose-escalation patients, about 20 had hepatocellular carcinoma, 15 or so melanoma, 9 renal cell carcinoma and 9 head and neck cancer.

Summary of the overall study and its limitations: The antigen specificity of the peripheral T cells that underwent clonal expansion was not determined. Low levels of normalized T-cell clonal expansion were also shown by some nonresponding patients. In the 0.1-3.0 mg/kg groups, partial responders were among the patients with the lowest normalized peripheral clonal expansion, particularly in CD8+ T cells. After ivuxolimab, CD8+ T cells had more expanded clones than CD4+ T cells on average. Clonal expansion of both CD4+ and CD8+ blood T cells was observed from baseline to week 6 at doses 0.1 to 3.0 mg/kg.

The CDR3 holds 16 amino acids from the cysteine to the phenylalanine. Only CDR3 DNA remains: 48 bases, in frame from the first base. Based on the germline V gene, the CDR1 and CDR2 sequences are SNHLY and FYNNEI. V drops 10 bases and J drops 8 bases, leaving 29 bases in between. To sequence the TCRbeta CDR3 region, genomic DNA was isolated from the sorted cells. TCRbeta CDR3 regions were sequenced using the immunoSEQ Assay. TCRdb carries this immuneACCESS record with in-frame sequences only. Its versions omit some clonotypes, under half of them owing to an unresolved V gene in the studies checked, with the rest unexplained. The sample profile shows tens of thousands of clones; 85% to 90% of them were found once. The ten largest clones take up 9.5% to 15% of the sample. Patients with a history of autoimmune disease or receiving systemic immunosuppression were excluded from the trial. Peripheral blood for TCR sequencing was collected from all dose cohorts at baseline, on cycle 4 day 1, and on cycle 7 day 1. The samples were taken from a phase I, first-in-human, multicenter, open-label dose-escalation trial of ivuxolimab. Adults with locally advanced or metastatic melanoma, renal cell carcinoma, hepatocellular carcinoma or head and neck squamous cell carcinoma were enrolled in the trial. Before TCR sequencing, CD4+ T cells and CD8+ T cells were sorted from peripheral blood as separate populations.

The rearranged segments are TRBV2 and TRBJ1-2, and the D gene may be TRBD1, 5 bases matching. The origin of this receptor is an adult with an advanced solid tumor such as melanoma, head and neck, liver or kidney cancer. The starting material was CD4+ or CD8+ T cells sorted from blood, obtained in a trial of the OX40 agonist ivuxolimab. Here is the DNA: TGTGCCAACCCGGGAACCAGGGTCACAGGAAGGTACGGCTACACCTTC. Its translation is CANPGTRVTGRYGYTF.